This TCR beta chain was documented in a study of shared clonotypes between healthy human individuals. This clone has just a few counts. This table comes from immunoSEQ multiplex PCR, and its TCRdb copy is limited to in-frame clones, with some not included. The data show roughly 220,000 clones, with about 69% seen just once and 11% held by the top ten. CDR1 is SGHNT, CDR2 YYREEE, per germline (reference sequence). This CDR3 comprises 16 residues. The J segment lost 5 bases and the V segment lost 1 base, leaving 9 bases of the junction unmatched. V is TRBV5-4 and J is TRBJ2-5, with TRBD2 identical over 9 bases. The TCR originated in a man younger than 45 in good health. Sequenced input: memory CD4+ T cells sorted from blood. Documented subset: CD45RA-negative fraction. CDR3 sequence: CASSLPSGISMETQYF. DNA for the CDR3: TGTGCCAGCAGCTTGCCTAGCGGGATCTCGATGGAGACCCAGTACTTC.